This record looks at one TCR beta chain sequence and its context. Its target is unknown. The sample belongs to a study of T cell responses to AZD1222 COVID-19 vaccine. Method: immunoSEQ multiplex PCR; TCRdb's copy keeps in-frame clones and lacks some. This sample has about 120,000 clones, with around 90% found just once. Notes on the study in general: The study found Spike-specific TCR breadth and depth rose after two AZD1222 doses.

This sequence was found in an adult who received the MenACWY meningococcal vaccine as a control. Sample: peripheral blood, taken 28 days after the second dose of the MenACWY control vaccine.

Written as DNA, the CDR3 is TGTGCCAGTAGTATCAGGGGGTTTAGCAATCAGCCCCAGCATTTT. Translated, it gives CASSIRGFSNQPQHF. The chain carries TRBV19 and TRBJ1-5, with TRBD1 matching over 7 bases. This CDR3 contains 15 residues. J lost 0 bases, V lost 3 bases, and 2 bases had no gene match. The germline gives CDR1 LNHDA, CDR2 SQIVND (reference sequence).